This entry concerns a single T cell receptor beta chain. What it binds is unknown. The donors (healthy individuals) were bone marrow donors. This sample was included in a study of cytomegalovirus exposure and HLA in healthy donors. This CDR3 region has 16 residues. J was trimmed by 6 bases and V by 5 bases; bases with no gene match: 8. In germline, CDR1 is LGHNT, CDR2 FRNRAP. With 60 Vbeta and 13 Jbeta primers, the PCR was carried out. Assay used: immunoSEQ multiplex PCR; TCRdb lists only in-frame clones, some missing. The data show fewer than 200,000 clones, approximately 70% seen once. Study observations and caveats: Sequencing probably produced one cluster of sequence variants that were highly shared. Later on, an analysis found that several of the most significant clusters appeared to be linked to common viral pathogens, which included parvovirus B19.

This sequence was found in a man aged 40-49 years in good health and CMV-seropositive. This sequence joins TRBV12-5 and TRBJ2-1; 12 bases map to TRBD2. The sequencing input was PBMCs. The chain's CDR3 is CASGLLAGGPPNEQFF. The DNA of the CDR3 is TGTGCTAGTGGTCTTCTAGCGGGGGGGCCCCCCAATGAGCAGTTCTTC.